The present T cell receptor (beta chain) was sequenced within a study of cytomegalovirus exposure and HLA in healthy donors. The germline V gene has CDR1 MNHNY and CDR2 SVGAGI (reference sequence). Deletions cut 0 bases from V and 6 bases from J, with 8 bases between. The CDR3 has 14 amino acids. Concerning this clone itself: The antigen is not known.

Study-wide points: Most subjects had HLA-A and HLA-B alleles reportedly predicted accurately by TCR beta sequences.

Vbeta (60) and Jbeta (13) primers were used in the PCR. The data were produced by immunoSEQ multiplex PCR, yet TCRdb's version contains in-frame clones alone and is incomplete. The sample lists fewer than 95,000 clones; more than 55% were seen once. The chain carries TRBV6-6 and TRBJ2-2; possibly TRBD2 for D (6 bases). The sequencing input was PBMCs. This sequence originates from a woman in her 50s in good health and CMV-seropositive. This CDR3 is CASSYSEGAGELFF. The CDR3 DNA follows: TGTGCCAGCAGTTACTCGGAGGGTGCCGGGGAGCTGTTTTTT.